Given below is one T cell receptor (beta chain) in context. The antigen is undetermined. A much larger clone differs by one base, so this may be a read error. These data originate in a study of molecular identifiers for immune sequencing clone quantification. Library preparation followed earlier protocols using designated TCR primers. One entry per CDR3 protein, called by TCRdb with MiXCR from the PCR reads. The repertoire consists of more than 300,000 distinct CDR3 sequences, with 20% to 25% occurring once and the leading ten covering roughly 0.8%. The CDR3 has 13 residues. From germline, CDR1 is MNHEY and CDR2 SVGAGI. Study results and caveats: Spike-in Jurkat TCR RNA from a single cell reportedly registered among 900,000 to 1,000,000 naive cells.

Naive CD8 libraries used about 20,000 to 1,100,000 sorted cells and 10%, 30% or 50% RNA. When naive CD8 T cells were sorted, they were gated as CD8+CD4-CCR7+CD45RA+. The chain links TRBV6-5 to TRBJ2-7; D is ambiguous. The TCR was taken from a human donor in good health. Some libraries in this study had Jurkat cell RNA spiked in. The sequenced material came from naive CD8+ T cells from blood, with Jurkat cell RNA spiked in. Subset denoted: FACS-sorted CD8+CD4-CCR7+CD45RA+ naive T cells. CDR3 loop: CVSRFPGAYEQYF. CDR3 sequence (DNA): TGTGTCAGCAGGTTTCCAGGAGCCTACGAGCAGTACTTC.